The 4 T cell receptor beta chains presented below share a single source sample, sequenced in a study of blood T cell repertoires in COVID-19. Sequencing was performed with immunoSEQ multiplex PCR; in TCRdb, only in-frame clones are kept and a portion is missing. The sample records about 210,000 clones, 65% to 85% being singletons. Sequenced material: peripheral blood. The receptors derive from a woman aged 45-59 years with acute or convalescent COVID-19.

V is TRBV6-5 and J is TRBJ1-1; 7 bases are a match to TRBD1. Per the germline V gene, CDR1 is MNHEY and CDR2 is SVGAGI. Germline trimming cut 5 bases from V and 7 bases from J; bases unmatched to any gene: 7. This CDR3 is built from 13 residues. The CDR3 region is CASSKPGTVEAFF. For the CDR3, the DNA is TGTGCCAGCAGTAAACCGGGGACAGTTGAAGCTTTCTTT.

A few counts support this clone. This chain connects TRBV30 to TRBJ2-7, with no clear D. Germline V gene sequence: CDR1 GTSNPN, CDR2 SVGIG (reference sequence). This CDR3 contains 13 residues. V was shortened by 1 base and J by 2 bases, with 9 bases between the two germline ends. CDR3 residues: CAWSADMAYEQYF. CDR3 bases: TGTGCCTGGAGTGCCGACATGGCCTACGAGCAGTACTTC. Filled out from reference TRBV30 and TRBJ2-7, the complete variable domain reads SQTIHQWPATLVQPVGSPLSLECTVEGTSNPNLYWYRQAAGRGLQLLFYSVGIGQISSEVPQNLSASRPQDRQFILSSKKLLLSDSGFYLCAWSADMAYEQYFGPGTRLTVT.

CDR3 bases: TGTGCCACCAGCAGAGATCGGGGAACTAGCGGAGAAGAGACCCAGTACTTC. Translating gives CATSRDRGTSGEETQYF. J is TRBJ2-5 and V is TRBV15; 8 nucleotides line up with TRBD2. V was pared by 0 bases and J by 3 bases, with 9 bases of the junction left unmatched. The CDR3 loop spans 17 amino acids. In germline, CDR1 is LNHNV, CDR2 YYDKDF (reference sequence).

This chain links TRBV15 with TRBJ2-1; 11 bases line up with TRBD2. Germline loops: CDR1 LNHNV, CDR2 YYDKDF (reference sequence). V shed 2 bases and J 4 bases; nucleotides not matched to a gene: 4. The CDR3 contains 16 residues. CDR3: CATSRTGTSGYNEQFF. Here the CDR3 DNA reads TGTGCCACCAGCAGAACTGGGACTAGCGGTTACAATGAGCAGTTCTTC.